What follows is one T cell receptor (beta chain) and its context. Its antigen is still unknown. This entry is derived from a study of T-cell reconstitution after alpha-beta-depleted transplantation in children. Findings and limits, study-wide: Reportedly, roughly two months post-transplant, alpha-beta T cells arose from several hundred expanded graft clones. From newly produced T cells came most of the T-cell counts and diversity one year after transplant. The high TCRbeta diversity at day 60 in some patients came from surviving recipient T cells and thymic progenitors.

The authors prepared the TCRbeta library with unique molecular identifiers. TCRdb reanalysed the PCR reads using MiXCR and keeps one entry per CDR3 protein. The table has 300,000 to 400,000 distinct CDR3 sequences, around 20% seen once. The material sequenced was PBMCs, mostly from graft donor cells, taken 180 days after TCRalphabeta/CD19-depleted stem cell transplant. The TCR sequence derives from a male patient aged 5 to 17 who had a stem cell transplant for acute lymphoblastic leukemia, so the T cells may come from the graft donor.

This chain's CDR3 is CASSFGAANYGYTF. The CDR3 DNA follows: TGTGCCAGCAGCTTCGGGGCGGCTAACTATGGCTACACCTTC. V is TRBV7-6 and J is TRBJ1-2, with a weak D call TRBD1 (5 bases). Germline CDR1 SGHVS, CDR2 FNYEAQ. This CDR3 contains 14 residues. The V and J ends lost 3 bases and 0 bases respectively, with 8 bases between them.